The clone carrying this T cell receptor beta chain was seen many times. Trimming cost V 2 bases and J 5 bases; bases outside gene matches: 8. CDR1 is SGHVS, CDR2 FNYEAQ, per germline. CDR3 length: 15 residues. This entry is derived from a study of T-cell reconstitution after alpha-beta-depleted transplantation in children. During its preparation, the TCRbeta library received unique molecular identifiers. TCRdb fed the PCR reads into MiXCR, producing one record per CDR3 protein. The sample carries about 610,000 distinct CDR3 sequences, roughly a tenth recorded once. The material sequenced was PBMCs from the stem cell graft donor, taken from the stem cell graft. The chain joins TRBV7-6 to TRBJ2-7, with 8 nucleotides matching TRBD1. The TCR was taken from a human donor who donated a stem cell graft to a child with acute myeloid leukemia. CDR3 sequence (DNA): TGTGCCAGCAGCTTACCAGGACAGGGTGTGGACGAGCAGTACTTC. It translates to CASSLPGQGVDEQYF.